What follows is one TCR beta chain and its context. This specimen comes from a study of cytomegalovirus exposure and HLA in healthy donors. Sequenced by immunoSEQ multiplex PCR; TCRdb stores in-frame clones only, minus some. The sample carries under 75,000 clones, 95% recorded once. Sample: PBMCs. The sequence was collected from a woman aged 18 to 35 in good health and CMV-seropositive.

CDR3 coding DNA: TGCGCCAGCAGCTTGGCCCAGGGGAACACTGAAGCTTTCTTT. Protein: CASSLAQGNTEAFF. The chain combines TRBV5-1 with TRBJ1-1; D might be TRBD1 (5 bases). Per the germline V gene, CDR1 is SGHRS and CDR2 is YFSETQ. Deletions cut 0 bases from V and 1 base from J, with 7 bases between. The CDR3 covers 14 residues.